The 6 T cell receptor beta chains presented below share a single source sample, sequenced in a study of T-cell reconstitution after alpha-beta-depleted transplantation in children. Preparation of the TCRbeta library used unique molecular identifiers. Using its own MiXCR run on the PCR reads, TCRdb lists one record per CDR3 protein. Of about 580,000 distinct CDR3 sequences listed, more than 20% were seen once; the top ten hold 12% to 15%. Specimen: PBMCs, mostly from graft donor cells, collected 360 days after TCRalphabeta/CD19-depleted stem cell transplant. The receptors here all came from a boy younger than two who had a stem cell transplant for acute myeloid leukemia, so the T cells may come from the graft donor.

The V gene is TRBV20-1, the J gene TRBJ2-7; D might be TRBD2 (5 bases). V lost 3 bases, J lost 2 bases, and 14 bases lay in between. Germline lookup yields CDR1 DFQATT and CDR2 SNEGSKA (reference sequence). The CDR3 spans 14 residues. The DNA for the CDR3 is TGCAGTGCTAGCGAGGGAATAGAACCCTACGAGCAGTACGTC. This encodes CSASEGIEPYEQYV.

CDR3 sequence reads: CSARARAAPYNEQFF. The CDR3 DNA reads as TGCAGTGCTAGAGCGCGAGCCGCCCCCTACAATGAGCAGTTCTTC. The chain recombines TRBV20-1 with TRBJ2-1; D remains ambiguous. V was trimmed by 1 base and J by 2 bases, leaving 12 bases between them. The V gene's germline CDR1 is DFQATT and CDR2 SNEGSKA (reference sequence). The CDR3 extends over 15 amino acids.

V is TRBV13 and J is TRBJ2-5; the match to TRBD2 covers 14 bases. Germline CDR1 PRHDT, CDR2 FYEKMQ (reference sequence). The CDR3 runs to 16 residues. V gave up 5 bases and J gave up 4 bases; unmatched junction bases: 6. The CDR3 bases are TGTGCCAGCAGCAATTCCGGGACTAGCGGGGGAGAGACCCAGTACTTC. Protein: CASSNSGTSGGETQYF.

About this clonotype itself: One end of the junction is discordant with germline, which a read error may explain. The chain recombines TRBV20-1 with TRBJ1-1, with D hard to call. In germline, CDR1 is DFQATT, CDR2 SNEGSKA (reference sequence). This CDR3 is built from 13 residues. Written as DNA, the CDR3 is TGCAGTGCGTACCCTAGGGTGAACACTGAAGCTATCTTT. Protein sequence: CSAYPRVNTEAIF.

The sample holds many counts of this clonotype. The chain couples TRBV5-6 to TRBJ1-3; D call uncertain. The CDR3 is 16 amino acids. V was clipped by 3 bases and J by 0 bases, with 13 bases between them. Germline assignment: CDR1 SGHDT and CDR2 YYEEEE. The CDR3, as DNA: TGTGCCAGCAGCTGGTCAGAAAGCCACTCTGGAAACACCATATATTTT. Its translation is CASSWSESHSGNTIYF.

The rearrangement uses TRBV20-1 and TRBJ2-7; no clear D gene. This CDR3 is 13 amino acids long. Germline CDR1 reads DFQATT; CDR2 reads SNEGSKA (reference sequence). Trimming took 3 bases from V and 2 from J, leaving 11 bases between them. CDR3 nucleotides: TGCAGTGCTAGTTGGCTAGGACCCTACGAGCAGTACTTC. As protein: CSASWLGPYEQYF.